The 16 T cell receptor beta chains listed next were all sequenced from one sample in a study of blood T cell repertoires in COVID-19 (dated by TCRdb to about 2020). The library was prepared using the immunoSEQ multiplex PCR assay. In its TCRdb copy, this immuneACCESS table keeps in-frame sequences only and misses some clones. Where compared with another copy, unresolved V genes explain less than half of these, and the others have no known cause. The sample yields about 400,000 clones; around 90% were counted once. Roughly 1.9% of the sample rests with the top ten. The material sequenced was PBMCs or T cells enriched from blood (not recorded which). These receptors originate from a woman in her 40s with acute COVID-19.

V gene TRBV27 combines with J gene TRBJ1-2; unclear D gene. Trimming stripped 6 bases from V and 7 bases from J, with 12 bases between. The CDR3 extends over 12 amino acids. CDR1 MNHEY and CDR2 SMNVEV come from the germline V gene (reference sequence). CDR3 bases: TGTGCCAGCAGCCCGGCGGGCGGTGGCTACACCTTC. It is translated as CASSPAGGGYTF.

The chain recombines TRBV9 with TRBJ1-3; 7 nucleotides align to TRBD1. Per germline, CDR1 SGDLS and CDR2 YYNGEE. With V trimmed by 3 bases and J by 0 bases, 3 bases remained unmatched. The CDR3 loop spans 15 amino acids. This CDR3 reads CASSAWTGSGNTIYF. In DNA, the CDR3 is TGTGCCAGCAGCGCCTGGACAGGCTCTGGAAACACCATATATTTT.

The chain joins TRBV7-9 to TRBJ2-7; TRBD1 agrees at 7 bases. The V gene end was trimmed by 5 bases and the J gene end by 0 bases; junction bases not matched to a gene: 10. The CDR3 runs 16 residues. CDR1 is SEHNR and CDR2 is FQNEAQ in the germline V gene (reference sequence). This CDR3 is CASSKRQAGGSYEQYF. The CDR3 bases are TGTGCCAGCAGCAAAAGGCAGGCAGGGGGCTCCTACGAGCAGTACTTC. The variable domain in full, completed from reference TRBV7-9 and TRBJ2-7, reads DTGVSQNPRHKITKRGQNVTFRCDPISEHNRLYWYRQTLGQGPEFLTYFQNEAQLEKSRLLSDRFSAERPKGSFSTLEIQRTEQGDSAMYLCASSKRQAGGSYEQYFGPGTRLTVT.

V and J are TRBV12-3 or TRBV12-4 and TRBJ1-1; D uncertain. The CDR3 is made up of 13 amino acids. The V and J ends lost 6 bases and 2 bases respectively, with 10 bases between them. The CDR3 coding sequence is TGTGCCAGCAGGAGCAGGATTAACACTGAAGCTTTCTTT. Translating it yields CASRSRINTEAFF.

The gene calls are TRBV6-1 and TRBJ1-5; TRBD1 is a possible D gene (5 bases). The CDR3 has 18 amino acids. Trimming took off 4 bases at V and 0 bases at J, with 19 bases between the two ends. Looked up from germline, CDR1 is MNHNS and CDR2 is SASEGT. CDR3 loop: CASSGLTRRGNSNQPQHF. In DNA form, the CDR3 reads TGTGCCAGCAGTGGGTTAACTCGACGGGGGAATAGCAATCAGCCCCAGCATTTT.

The V and J genes are TRBV7-7 and TRBJ2-5; tentative D call: TRBD2 (7 bases). This CDR3 has 14 amino acids. Germline CDR1 and CDR2: SSHAT and FNYEAQ (reference sequence). Trimming left V 5 bases short and J 4 bases short, with 14 bases between. DNA for the CDR3: TGTGCCAGCAGCCCCGGGGGCGGGAGAGAGACCCAGTACTTC. Translation gives CASSPGGGRETQYF.

This clone was seen just once. The rearrangement joins TRBV11-2 to TRBJ2-7, with D perhaps TRBD1 (6 bases). The ends were cut back, 5 bases at V and 2 bases at J, with 16 bases in the middle. Germline V CDR1 and CDR2: SGHAT, FQNNGV. This CDR3 region has 15 residues. CDR3 coding DNA: TGTGCCAGCAGCCATACCGGGACACCCACCTACGAGCAGTACTTC. Residues: CASSHTGTPTYEQYF.

The chain is built from TRBV10-1 and TRBJ2-5; D is perhaps TRBD1 (6 bases). V shed 5 bases and J shed 2 bases, with 9 bases lying between them. The CDR3 length is 13 residues. Germline-derived CDR1 and CDR2 are WNHNN and SYGVQD (reference sequence). The CDR3 nucleotides are TGCGCCAGCAGTTCGACAGGACAAGAGACCCAGTACTTC. It yields the protein CASSSTGQETQYF.

The chain carries TRBV12-3 or TRBV12-4 and TRBJ2-3; 7 bases are a match to TRBD1. J gave up 4 bases and V 5 bases, and 3 bases lay outside the gene matches. The CDR3 is made up of 13 amino acids. The CDR3 loop reads CASSRQGPDTQYF. The CDR3 region has the DNA TGTGCCAGCAGTCGACAGGGCCCAGATACGCAGTATTTT.

The chain uses TRBV7-6 and TRBJ2-1; 7 nucleotides align to TRBD2. This CDR3 is 13 amino acids long. J was trimmed by 7 bases and V by 6 bases; bases with no gene match: 6. Germline loops: CDR1 SGHVS, CDR2 FNYEAQ. The CDR3 region has the DNA TGTGCCAGCAGTCGGGGAGGGGCGAATGAGCAGTTCTTC. The encoded protein is CASSRGGANEQFF.

This chain connects TRBV20-1 to TRBJ1-2, with D maybe TRBD1 (6 bases). The CDR3 runs 11 residues. V was cut by 7 bases and J by 5 bases, with 11 bases left in between. Per the germline V gene, CDR1 is DFQATT and CDR2 is SNEGSKA (reference sequence). In nucleotides, the CDR3 is TGCAGTGTAGAGGGGGGGTATGGCTACACCTTC. The encoded protein is CSVEGGYGYTF.

The chain recombines TRBV9 with TRBJ2-3; a weak D match, TRBD2 (6 bases). The germline V and J ends were trimmed by 0 bases and 1 base, with 15 bases remaining between them. In germline, CDR1 is SGDLS, CDR2 YYNGEE. The CDR3 contains 17 residues. The CDR3 coding sequence is TGTGCCAGCAGCGTAGGGTCCGGGGGAGGTGGCACAGATACGCAGTATTTT. It translates to CASSVGSGGGGTDTQYF. The full variable domain, rest sourced from reference TRBV9 and TRBJ2-3, is DSGVTQTPKHLITATGQRVTLRCSPRSGDLSVYWYQQSLDQGLQFLIQYYNGEERAKGNILERFSAQQFPDLHSELNLSSLELGDSALYFCASSVGSGGGGTDTQYFGPGTRLTVL.

The chain links TRBV11-2 to TRBJ2-3; 11 bases line up with TRBD2. The CDR3 covers 15 residues. Germline V gene lookup returns CDR1 SGHAT and CDR2 FQNNGV. V lost 6 bases and J lost 7; bases outside the gene matches: 9. The CDR3: CASRELAGGPHTQYF. Written as DNA, the CDR3 is TGTGCCAGCAGGGAATTAGCGGGGGGGCCTCATACGCAGTATTTT.

The rearrangement links TRBV6-1 to TRBJ1-3, with a possible D match to TRBD1 (6 bases). The V end was cut by 2 bases, the J end by 6 bases, with 17 bases between. CDR3 length: 16 amino acids. Germline CDR1 and CDR2: MNHNS and SASEGT. CDR3 amino acids: CASSENLATGINTIYF. CDR3 in DNA: TGTGCCAGCAGTGAAAATTTGGCAACAGGGATAAACACCATATATTTT.

The chain has TRBV2 and TRBJ1-4; 9 positions match TRBD1. V trimming: 6 bases; J trimming: 0 bases; junction bases outside the gene matches: 2. This CDR3 has 15 amino acids. Germline CDR1 is SNHLY and CDR2 is FYNNEI. CDR3 sequence: CASRRQGATNEKLFF. In DNA, the CDR3 is TGTGCCAGCAGGAGACAGGGGGCAACTAATGAAAAACTGTTTTTT.

The V call is TRBV20-1, the J call TRBJ1-2, with 9 bases matching TRBD1. Germline CDR1 DFQATT, CDR2 SNEGSKA (reference sequence). The CDR3 totals 13 residues. The J segment lost 9 bases and the V segment lost 3 bases, leaving 8 bases of the junction unmatched. CDR3 loop: CSASAGTGHSYTF. The DNA of the CDR3 is TGCAGTGCTAGTGCCGGGACAGGGCATAGCTACACCTTC.